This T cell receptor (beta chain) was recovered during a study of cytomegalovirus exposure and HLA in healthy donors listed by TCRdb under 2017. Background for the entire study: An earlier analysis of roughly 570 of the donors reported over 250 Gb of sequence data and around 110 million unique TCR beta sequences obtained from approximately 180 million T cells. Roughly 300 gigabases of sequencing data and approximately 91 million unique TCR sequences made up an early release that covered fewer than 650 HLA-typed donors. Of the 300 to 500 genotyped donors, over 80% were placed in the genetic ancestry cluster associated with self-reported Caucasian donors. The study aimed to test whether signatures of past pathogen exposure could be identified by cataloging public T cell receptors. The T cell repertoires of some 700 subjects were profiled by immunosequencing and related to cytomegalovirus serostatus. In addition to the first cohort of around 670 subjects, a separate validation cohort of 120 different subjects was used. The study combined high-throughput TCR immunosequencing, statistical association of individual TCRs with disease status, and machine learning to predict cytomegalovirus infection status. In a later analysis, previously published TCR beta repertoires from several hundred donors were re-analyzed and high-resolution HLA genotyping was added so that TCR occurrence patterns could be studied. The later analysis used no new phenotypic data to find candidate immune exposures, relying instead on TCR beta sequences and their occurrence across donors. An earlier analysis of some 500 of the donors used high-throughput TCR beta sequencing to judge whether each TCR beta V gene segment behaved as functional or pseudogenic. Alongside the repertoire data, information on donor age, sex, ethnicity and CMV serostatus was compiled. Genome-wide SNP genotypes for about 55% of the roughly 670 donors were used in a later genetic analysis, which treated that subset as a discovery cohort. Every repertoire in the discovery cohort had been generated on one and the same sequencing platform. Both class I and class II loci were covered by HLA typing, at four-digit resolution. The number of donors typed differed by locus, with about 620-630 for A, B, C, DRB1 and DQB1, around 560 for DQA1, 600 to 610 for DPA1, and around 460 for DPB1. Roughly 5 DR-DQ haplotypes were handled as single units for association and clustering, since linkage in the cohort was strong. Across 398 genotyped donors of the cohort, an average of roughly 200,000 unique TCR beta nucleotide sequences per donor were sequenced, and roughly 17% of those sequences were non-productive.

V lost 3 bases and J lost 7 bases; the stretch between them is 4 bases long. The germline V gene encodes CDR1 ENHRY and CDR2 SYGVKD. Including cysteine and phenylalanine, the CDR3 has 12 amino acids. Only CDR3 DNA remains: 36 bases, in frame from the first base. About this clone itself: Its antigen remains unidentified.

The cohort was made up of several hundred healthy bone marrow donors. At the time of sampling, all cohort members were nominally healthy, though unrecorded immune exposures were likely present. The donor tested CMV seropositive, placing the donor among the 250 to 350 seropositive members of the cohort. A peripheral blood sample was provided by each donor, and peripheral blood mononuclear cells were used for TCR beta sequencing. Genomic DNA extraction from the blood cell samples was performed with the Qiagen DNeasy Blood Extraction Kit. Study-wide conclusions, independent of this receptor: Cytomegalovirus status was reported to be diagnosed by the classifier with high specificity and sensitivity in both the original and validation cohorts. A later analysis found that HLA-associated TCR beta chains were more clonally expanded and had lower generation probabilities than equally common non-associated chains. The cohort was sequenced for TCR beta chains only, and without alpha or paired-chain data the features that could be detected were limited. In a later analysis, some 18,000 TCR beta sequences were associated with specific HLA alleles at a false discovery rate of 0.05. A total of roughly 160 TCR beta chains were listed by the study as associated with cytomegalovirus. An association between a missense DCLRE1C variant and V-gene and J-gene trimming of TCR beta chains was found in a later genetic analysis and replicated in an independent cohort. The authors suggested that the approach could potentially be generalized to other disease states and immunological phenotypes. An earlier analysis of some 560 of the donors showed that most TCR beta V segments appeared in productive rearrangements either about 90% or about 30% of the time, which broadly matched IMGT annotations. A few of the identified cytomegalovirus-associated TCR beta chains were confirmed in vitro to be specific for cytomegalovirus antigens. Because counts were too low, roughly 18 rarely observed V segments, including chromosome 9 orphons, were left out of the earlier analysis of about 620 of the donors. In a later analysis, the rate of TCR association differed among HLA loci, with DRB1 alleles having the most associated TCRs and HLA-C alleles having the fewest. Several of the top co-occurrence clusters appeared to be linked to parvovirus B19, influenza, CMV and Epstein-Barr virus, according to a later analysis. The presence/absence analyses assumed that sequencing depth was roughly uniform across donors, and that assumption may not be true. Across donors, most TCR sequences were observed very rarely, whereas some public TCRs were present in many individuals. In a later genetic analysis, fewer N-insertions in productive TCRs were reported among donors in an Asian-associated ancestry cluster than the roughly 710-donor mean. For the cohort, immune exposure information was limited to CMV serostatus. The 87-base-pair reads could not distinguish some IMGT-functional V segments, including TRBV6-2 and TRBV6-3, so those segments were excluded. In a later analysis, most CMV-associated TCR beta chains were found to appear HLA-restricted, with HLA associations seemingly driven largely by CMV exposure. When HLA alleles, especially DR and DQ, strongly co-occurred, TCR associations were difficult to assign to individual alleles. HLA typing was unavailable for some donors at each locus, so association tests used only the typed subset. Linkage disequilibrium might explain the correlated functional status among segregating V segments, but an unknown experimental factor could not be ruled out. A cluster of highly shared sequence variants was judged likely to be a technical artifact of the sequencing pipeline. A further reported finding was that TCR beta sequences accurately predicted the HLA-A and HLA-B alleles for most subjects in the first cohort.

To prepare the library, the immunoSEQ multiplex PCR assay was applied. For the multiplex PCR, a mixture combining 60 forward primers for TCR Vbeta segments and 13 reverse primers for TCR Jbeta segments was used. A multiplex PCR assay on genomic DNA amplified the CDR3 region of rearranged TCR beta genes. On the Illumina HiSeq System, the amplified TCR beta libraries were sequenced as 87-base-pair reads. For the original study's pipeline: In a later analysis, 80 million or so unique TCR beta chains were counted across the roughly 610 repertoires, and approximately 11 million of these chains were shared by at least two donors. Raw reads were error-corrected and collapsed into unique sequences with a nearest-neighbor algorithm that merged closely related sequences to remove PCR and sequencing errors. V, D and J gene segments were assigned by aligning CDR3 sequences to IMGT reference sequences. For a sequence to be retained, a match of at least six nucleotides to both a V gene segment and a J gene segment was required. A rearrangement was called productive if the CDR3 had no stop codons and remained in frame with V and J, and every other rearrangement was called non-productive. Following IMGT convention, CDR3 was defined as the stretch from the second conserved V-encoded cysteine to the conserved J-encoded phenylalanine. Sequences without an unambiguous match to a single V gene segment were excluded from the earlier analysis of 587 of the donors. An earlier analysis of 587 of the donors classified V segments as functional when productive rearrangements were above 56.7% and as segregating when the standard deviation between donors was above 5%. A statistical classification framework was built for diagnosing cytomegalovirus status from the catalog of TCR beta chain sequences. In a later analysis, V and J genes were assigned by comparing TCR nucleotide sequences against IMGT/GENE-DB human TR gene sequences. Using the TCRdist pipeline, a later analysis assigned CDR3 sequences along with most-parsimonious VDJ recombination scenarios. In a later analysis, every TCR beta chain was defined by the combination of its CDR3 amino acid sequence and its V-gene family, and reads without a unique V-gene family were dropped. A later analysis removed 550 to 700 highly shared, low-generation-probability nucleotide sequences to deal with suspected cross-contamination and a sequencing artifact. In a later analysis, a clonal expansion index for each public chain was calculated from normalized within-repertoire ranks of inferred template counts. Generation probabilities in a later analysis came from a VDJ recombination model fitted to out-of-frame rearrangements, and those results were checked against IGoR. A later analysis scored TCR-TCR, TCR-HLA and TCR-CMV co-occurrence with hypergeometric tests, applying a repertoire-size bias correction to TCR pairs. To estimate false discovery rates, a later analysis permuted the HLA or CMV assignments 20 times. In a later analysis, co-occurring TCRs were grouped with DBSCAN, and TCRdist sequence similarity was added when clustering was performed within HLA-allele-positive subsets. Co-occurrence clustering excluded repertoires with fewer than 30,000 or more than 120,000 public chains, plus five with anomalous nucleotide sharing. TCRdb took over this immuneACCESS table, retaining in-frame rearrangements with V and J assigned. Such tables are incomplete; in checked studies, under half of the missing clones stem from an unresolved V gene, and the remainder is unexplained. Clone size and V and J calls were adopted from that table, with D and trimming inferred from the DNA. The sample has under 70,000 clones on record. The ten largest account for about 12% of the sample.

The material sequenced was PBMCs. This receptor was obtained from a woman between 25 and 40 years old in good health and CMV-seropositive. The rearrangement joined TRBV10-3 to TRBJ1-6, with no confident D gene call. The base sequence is TGTGCCATCAGTGACGGGAATTCACCCCTCCACTTT. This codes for CAISDGNSPLHF.